Below are 21 T cell receptor beta chains sequenced from a single sample in a study of shared T cell receptors in the human thymus. Data came from immunoSEQ multiplex PCR; TCRdb stores just in-frame clones and leaves some out. The sample includes about 660,000 clones, approximately 90% of them seen just once. These sequences were also reported in another study, on human thymus T cells.

The sequenced sample consisted of thymocytes. The receptors originated from a boy in the first two years of life with a congenital heart defect.

The chain links TRBV4-2 to TRBJ2-7; tentatively, D is TRBD1 (6 bases). The CDR3 length is 15 residues. Germline-derived CDR1 and CDR2 are LGHNA and YNFKEQ. V was cut by 5 bases and J by 3 bases, with 17 bases left in between. The CDR3 DNA follows: TGTGCCAGCAGCGGGGTCACAGGGATAGGCTACGAGCAGTACTTC. Residues: CASSGVTGIGYEQYF.

The chain combines TRBV27 with TRBJ1-2; 7 bases match TRBD1. V gave up 5 bases and J gave up 3 bases; unmatched junction bases: 9. Germline V CDR1 and CDR2: MNHEY, SMNVEV (reference sequence). This CDR3 has 15 amino acids. The CDR3 coding sequence is TGTGCCAGCAGTATCGACAGGGTCGGGCACTATGGCTACACCTTC. It specifies CASSIDRVGHYGYTF.

The rearrangement uses TRBV7-2 and TRBJ1-3, with 12 bases lining up with TRBD1. The CDR3 contains 19 residues. Looked up from germline, CDR1 is SGHTA and CDR2 is FQGNSA. J gave up 0 bases and V 2 bases, and 8 bases lay outside the gene matches. This CDR3 reads CASSLRDRGRNDSGNTIYF. The CDR3 region has the DNA TGTGCCAGCAGCTTAAGGGACAGGGGGCGGAACGACTCTGGAAACACCATATATTTT.

The CDR3 protein is CASNLSWGPGDTGELFF. The CDR3 DNA follows: TGTGCCAGTAACCTTTCTTGGGGGCCCGGGGACACCGGGGAGCTGTTTTTT. The chain links TRBV19 to TRBJ2-2; tentative D call: TRBD1 (6 bases). The V and J ends lost 7 bases and 3 bases respectively, with 21 bases between them. The CDR3 extends over 17 amino acids. Germline CDR1 and CDR2: LNHDA and SQIVND (reference sequence).

V is TRBV15 and J is TRBJ2-7; 10 nucleotides line up with TRBD2. CDR1 is LNHNV, CDR2 YYDKDF, per germline (reference sequence). Trimming cost V 0 bases and J 3 bases; bases outside gene matches: 8. There are 17 residues in the CDR3. CDR3 amino acids: CATSRDRASGRDYEQYF. The CDR3 DNA reads TGTGCCACCAGCAGAGATCGGGCTAGCGGGAGAGACTACGAGCAGTACTTC.

The CDR3 protein is CASSLGTGQGDNEQFF. CDR3 coding DNA: TGTGCCAGCAGCTTAGGTACGGGACAGGGCGACAATGAGCAGTTCTTC. V gene TRBV7-3 combines with J gene TRBJ2-1; 9 positions agree with TRBD1. The germline CDR1 and CDR2 sequences are SGHTA and FQGTGA. Trimming cost V 2 bases and J 5 bases; bases outside gene matches: 7. This CDR3 region has 16 residues.

V is TRBV27 and J is TRBJ1-1; D ambiguous. The CDR3 loop spans 13 amino acids. Germline V CDR1 and CDR2: MNHEY, SMNVEV (reference sequence). V was clipped by 3 bases and J by 5 bases, with 10 bases between them. CDR3 loop: CASSFGRGTEAFF. The CDR3 DNA is TGTGCCAGCAGTTTTGGCCGGGGAACTGAAGCTTTCTTT.

V usage is TRBV18 and J usage is TRBJ2-7, with D tentatively TRBD2 (7 bases). V was pared by 3 bases and J by 4 bases, with 19 bases between. Germline-derived CDR1 and CDR2 are KGHSH and LQKENI. The length of the CDR3 is 16 residues. The CDR3 DNA sequence: TGTGCCAGCTCACCTGCGAAAGGAGGGGGGGGATACGAGCAGTACTTC. Translating it yields CASSPAKGGGGYEQYF.

This clone appeared a single time. V is TRBV4-2 and J is TRBJ2-7; D gene uncertain. V was clipped by 3 bases and J by 2 bases, with 11 bases between them. Per the germline V gene, CDR1 is LGHNA and CDR2 is YNFKEQ. The CDR3 totals 14 residues. The CDR3, as DNA: TGTGCCAGCAGCCAGGTGACTCCCCCCTACGAGCAGTACTTC. This encodes CASSQVTPPYEQYF.

V and J are TRBV5-6 and TRBJ2-5; TRBD1 is a possible D gene (6 bases). The germline V gene has CDR1 SGHDT and CDR2 YYEEEE. The germline V and J ends were trimmed by 4 bases and 3 bases, with 10 bases remaining between them. This CDR3 comprises 13 residues. This CDR3 is CASSRQVKETQYF. CDR3 sequence (DNA): TGTGCCAGCAGCAGACAGGTAAAAGAGACCCAGTACTTC.

This clone was found a few times. The chain is built from TRBV28 and TRBJ1-1; TRBD1 matches at 8 bases. The CDR3 spans 14 residues. J lost 5 bases, V lost 5 bases, and 7 bases had no gene match. From germline, CDR1 is MDHEN and CDR2 SYDVKM. This CDR3 is CASSIRTGRTEAFF. CDR3 nucleotides: TGTGCCAGCAGTATCCGGACAGGGAGGACTGAAGCTTTCTTT.

This chain links TRBV6-1 with TRBJ2-2; 14 bases line up with TRBD2. Germline V CDR1 and CDR2: MNHNS, SASEGT. Trimming removed 1 base from V and 5 bases from J; junction bases left unmatched: 6. CDR3 size: 18 residues. CDR3: CASSEGLAGGPGTGELFF. The CDR3 DNA reads as TGTGCCAGCAGTGAAGGACTAGCGGGAGGGCCAGGGACCGGGGAGCTGTTTTTT.

This rearrangement joins TRBV19 to TRBJ2-7, with D tentatively TRBD2 (5 bases). There are 15 residues in the CDR3. Trimming left V 10 bases short and J 2 bases short, with 21 bases between. CDR1 is LNHDA and CDR2 is SQIVND in the germline V gene (reference sequence). In nucleotides, the CDR3 is TGTGCCACAAGTAGTACCGGTCGGGATCCCTACGAGCAGTACTTC. This codes for CATSSTGRDPYEQYF. The full variable domain, rest sourced from reference TRBV19 and TRBJ2-7, is DGGITQSPKYLFRKEGQNVTLSCEQNLNHDAMYWYRQDPGQGLRLIYYSQIVNDFQKGDIAEGYSVSREKKESFPLTVTSAQKNPTAFYLCATSSTGRDPYEQYFGPGTRLTVT.

This chain connects TRBV7-9 to TRBJ2-7, with TRBD2 identical over 7 bases. Germline CDR1 and CDR2: SEHNR and FQNEAQ (reference sequence). The CDR3 totals 16 residues. The junction had 13 bases not matched to a gene; V was cut back by 5 bases and J by 3 bases. CDR3 DNA: TGTGCCAGCAGCCGGCTAGCGGCCGAGGGTCACTACGAGCAGTACTTC. The encoded protein is CASSRLAAEGHYEQYF.

The V call is TRBV7-2, the J call TRBJ1-4, with 7 bases lining up with TRBD1. After removal of 1 base from V and 5 bases from J, the junction contained 10 bases not matched to a gene. The CDR3 has 17 residues. Per germline, CDR1 SGHTA and CDR2 FQGNSA. The CDR3 here is CASSLVWQGERNEKLFF. DNA for the CDR3: TGTGCCAGCAGCTTAGTGTGGCAGGGGGAGAGGAATGAAAAACTGTTTTTT.

This sequence joins TRBV15 and TRBJ1-2, with unresolved D. Trimming removed 0 bases at V and 2 bases at J, with 4 bases between. The CDR3 runs 13 residues. Per germline, CDR1 LNHNV and CDR2 YYDKDF (reference sequence). Here the CDR3 reads CATSRDRNYGYTF. CDR3 nucleotide sequence: TGTGCCACCAGCAGAGACCGGAACTATGGCTACACCTTC.

This clone was counted between two and nine times. The chain combines TRBV28 with TRBJ1-1; a weak D match, TRBD1 (6 bases). CDR1 and CDR2 from the germline V gene are MDHEN and SYDVKM. V lost 3 bases and J 1 base, leaving 15 bases between the germline ends. The length of the CDR3 is 16 residues. The CDR3 spells CASSLAQGQRNTEAFF. The CDR3 DNA reads as TGTGCCAGCAGTTTGGCCCAGGGGCAAAGGAACACTGAAGCTTTCTTT. Looking up the rest from reference TRBV28 and TRBJ1-1 gives the full variable domain: DVKVTQSSRYLVKRTGEKVFLECVQDMDHENMFWYRQDPGLGLRLIYFSYDVKMKEKGDIPEGYSVSREKKERFSLILESASTNQTSMYLCASSLAQGQRNTEAFFGQGTRLTVV.

This sequence joins TRBV7-2 and TRBJ2-2, with 11 nucleotides matching TRBD2. Germline V gene data show CDR1 as SGHTA and CDR2 as FQGNSA. The CDR3 contains 17 residues. Germline trimming cut 5 bases from V and 2 bases from J; bases unmatched to any gene: 7. Here the CDR3 DNA reads TGTGCCAGCAGCCCCAGTAGCGGGAGGGATAACACCGGGGAGCTGTTTTTT. Its protein product is CASSPSSGRDNTGELFF.

The V and J genes are TRBV2 and TRBJ2-1, with TRBD1 matching over 10 bases. This CDR3 has 15 residues. Germline CDR1 reads SNHLY; CDR2 reads FYNNEI. Trimming cost V 7 bases and J 7 bases; bases outside gene matches: 10. The chain's CDR3 is CASKKGQGIRNEQFF. Written as DNA, the CDR3 is TGTGCCAGCAAGAAGGGACAGGGGATAAGAAATGAGCAGTTCTTC.

This clone was found a few times. V usage is TRBV5-4 and J usage is TRBJ2-4; the match to TRBD1 covers 7 bases. The CDR3 totals 13 residues. V gave up 4 bases and J gave up 5 bases; unmatched junction bases: 3. Germline CDR1 is SGHNT and CDR2 is YYREEE (reference sequence). DNA for the CDR3: TGTGCCAGCAGCAGGGGGCTGGAAAACATTCAGTACTTC. Encoded protein: CASSRGLENIQYF.

Only one count was recorded for this clone. The chain combines TRBV6-1 with TRBJ2-7; D remains ambiguous. Trimming removed 4 bases at V and 0 bases at J, with 16 bases between. The CDR3 is 16 amino acids. Germline values: CDR1 MNHNS, CDR2 SASEGT. The CDR3 protein is CASSAQPPGGSYEQYF. Written as DNA, the CDR3 is TGTGCCAGCAGTGCTCAGCCCCCCGGCGGCTCCTACGAGCAGTACTTC.